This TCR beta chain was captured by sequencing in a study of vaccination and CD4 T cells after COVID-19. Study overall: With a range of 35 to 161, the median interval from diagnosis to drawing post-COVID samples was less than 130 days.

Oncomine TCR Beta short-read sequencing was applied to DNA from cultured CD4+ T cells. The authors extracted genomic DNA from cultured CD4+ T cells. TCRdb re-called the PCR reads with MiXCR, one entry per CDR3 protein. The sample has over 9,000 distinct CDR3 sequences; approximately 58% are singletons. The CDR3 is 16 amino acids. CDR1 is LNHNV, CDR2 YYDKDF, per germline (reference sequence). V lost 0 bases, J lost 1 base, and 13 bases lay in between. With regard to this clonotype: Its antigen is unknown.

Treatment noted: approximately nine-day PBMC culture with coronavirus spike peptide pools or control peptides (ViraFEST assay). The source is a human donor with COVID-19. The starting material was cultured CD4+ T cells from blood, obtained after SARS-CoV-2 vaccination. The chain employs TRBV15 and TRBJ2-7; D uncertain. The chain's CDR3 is CATSRDGLSQSYEQYF. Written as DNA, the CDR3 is TGTGCCACCAGCAGAGATGGGCTTTCTCAGTCCTACGAGCAGTACTTC.